Listed below are T cell receptor beta chains from one sample, sequenced in a study of response to subunit inactivated influenza vaccine. TCRdb re-derived calls from the RT-PCR reads in MiXCR, one entry per CDR3 protein. The data show a few hundred thousand distinct CDR3 sequences, 12% seen once. Specimen: non-naive T cells sorted from PBMCs, collected less than 15 days before vaccination. The source of these receptors is a man between 50 and 59 years old who received an inactivated influenza vaccine. CDR3s include the opening cysteine and the closing phenylalanine or tryptophan. D genes are given only for firm matches. Rows may omit the clone size; those that give it use once, few, many or a size class.

>TRBV6-2/TRBV6-3|TRBD1|few|TRBJ2-7
TGTGCCAGCAGTCAGGACAGGGGTGGGCGCGTGGTCTACGAGCAGTACTTC
CASSQDRGGRVVYEQYF
>TRBV5-1|NA|many|TRBJ2-1
TGCGCCAGCAGCTTAATGCCCGAGGGTATGAATGAGCAGTTCTTC
CASSLMPEGMNEQFF
>TRBV5-1|NA|NA|TRBJ1-6
TGCGCCAGCAGCTTGGGACAGAATAATTCACCCCTCCACTTT
CASSLGQNNSPLHF
>TRBV4-3|NA|many|TRBJ2-7
TGCGCCAGCAGCCAAGTACTAGGCAGGGAGCAGTACTTC
CASSQVLGREQYF
>TRBV27|NA|many|TRBJ1-6
TGTGCCAGCAGCACCGACCCTCTGGGGTATTCACCCCTCCACTTT
CASSTDPLGYSPLHF
>TRBV28|NA|NA|TRBJ2-7
TGTGCCAGCAGCCCCCCCGACTGGCGCGAGCAGTACTTC
CASSPPDWREQYF
>TRBV12-3/TRBV12-4|TRBD2|many|TRBJ2-7
TGTGCCAGCATCCGTAGCGGGTCTCTCGAGCAGTACTTC
CASIRSGSLEQYF
>TRBV5-1|TRBD1|many|TRBJ2-2
TGCGCCAGCAGCTCCGCAGGGGGCGAAGCGGCCGGGGAGCTGTTTTTT
CASSSAGGEAAGELFF
>TRBV30|TRBD2|few|TRBJ2-1
TGTGCCTGGAGTACTAGCGGCGCCTACAATGAGCAGTTCTTC
CAWSTSGAYNEQFF
>TRBV12-3/TRBV12-4|NA|NA|TRBJ2-7
TGTGCCAGCAGCCAGGTTCCCCACGAGCAGTACTTC
CASSQVPHEQYF
>TRBV4-1|NA|NA|TRBJ2-3
TGCGCCAGCAGCCAAGCGGGGGGCCGGGATACGCAGTATTTT
CASSQAGGRDTQYF
>TRBV10-3|NA|many|TRBJ1-1
TGTGCCATCAGTGAGTCGACTCCGGGCAGTGAAGCTTTCTTT
CAISESTPGSEAFF
>TRBV14|NA|few|TRBJ2-2
TGTGCCAGCAGCCAAGTATGGGGAACCGGGGAGCTGTTTTTT
CASSQVWGTGELFF
>TRBV28|NA|NA|TRBJ2-7
TGTGCCAGCAGTTTGGGTGTTTTGAGCCTTACCTACGAGCAGTACTTC
CASSLGVLSLTYEQYF
>TRBV29-1|NA|many|TRBJ2-1
TGCAGCGTTGACAGGGGCGTCGGCAATGAGCAGTTCTTC
CSVDRGVGNEQFF
>TRBV3-1|NA|NA|TRBJ1-1
TGTGCCAGCAGCCGCCTAGGCACTGAAGCTTTCTTT
CASSRLGTEAFF
>TRBV6-2/TRBV6-3|TRBD1|few|TRBJ1-1
TGTGCCGTCCAACCAACAGGGGACGGGACTGAAGCTTTCTTT
CAVQPTGDGTEAFF
>TRBV6-6|NA|NA|TRBJ2-1
TGTGCCAGCAGTTACTCTTCTCAAAATGAGCAGTTCTTC
CASSYSSQNEQFF
>TRBV5-1|TRBD1|few|TRBJ1-1
TGCGCCAGCAGCTATACCGGGACAGGGAGGAACACTGAAGCTTTCTTT
CASSYTGTGRNTEAFF
>TRBV2|TRBD1|NA|TRBJ2-1
TGTGCCAGCATCTACAGGGGTAGGAATGAGCAGTTCTTC
CASIYRGRNEQFF
>TRBV4-2|TRBD2|many|TRBJ2-1
TGTGCCAGCAGCCAAGTCCTTGGACTAGCTATCAATGAGCAGTTCTTC
CASSQVLGLAINEQFF
>TRBV12-3/TRBV12-4|NA|NA|TRBJ2-7
TGTGCCAGCAGCCGGCGAGGTACCTCCTACTCCTACGAGCAGTACTTC
CASSRRGTSYSYEQYF
>TRBV18|TRBD2|NA|TRBJ2-5
TGTGCCAGCTCACGCACTAGCGGAGAGACCCAGTACTTC
CASSRTSGETQYF
>TRBV3-1|NA|NA|TRBJ1-6
TGTGCCAGCAGCCAAGCCAGGTTTTCACCCCTCCACTTT
CASSQARFSPLHF
>TRBV2|NA|NA|TRBJ1-5
TGTGCCAGCAGTGAGAAGGTCAGGGATCAGCCCCAGCATTTT
CASSEKVRDQPQHF
>TRBV4-2|TRBD1|many|TRBJ2-2
TGTGCCAGCAGCCCTGGACAGGGAACCGGGGAGCTGTTTTTT
CASSPGQGTGELFF
>TRBV7-8|NA|many|TRBJ2-2
TGTGCCAGCAGCCTCTTCTCGGGGGTTTCGACCGGGGAGCTGTTTTTT
CASSLFSGVSTGELFF
>TRBV28|NA|NA|TRBJ1-1
TGTGCCAGCAGTGCAGCCACGGGACAAATGAACACTGAAGCTTTCTTT
CASSAATGQMNTEAFF
>TRBV13|NA|few|TRBJ2-1
TGTGCCAGCAGCTTAATAGGTGGCGGGGGCGGTGAGCAGTTCTTC
CASSLIGGGGGEQFF
>TRBV6-2/TRBV6-3|NA|many|TRBJ1-5
TGTGCCAGCAGTCCCCCCCGGACTTTGAGCAATCAGCCCCAGCATTTT
CASSPPRTLSNQPQHF
>TRBV15|NA|once|TRBJ2-6
TGTGCCACCAGCAGAGATCTGCCCCAAACCCTCTCTGGGGCCAACGTCCTGACTTTC
CATSRDLPQTLSGANVLTF
>TRBV19|TRBD1|NA|TRBJ1-2
TGTGCCGCCAGGGCAGGGGGTACTTATGGCTACACCTTC
CAARAGGTYGYTF
>TRBV11-2|TRBD1|many|TRBJ2-1
TGTGCCAGCAGAGGACAGGCCAGATACAATGAGCAGTTCTTC
CASRGQARYNEQFF
>TRBV15|TRBD1|few|TRBJ2-2
TGTGCCACCAGCAGAGGGACAGGGAGTACCGGGGAGCTGTTTTTT
CATSRGTGSTGELFF
>TRBV6-2/TRBV6-3|TRBD1|few|TRBJ1-5
TGTGCCAGCAGTTACTCGACCCCCGACAGGGCTCAGCCCCAGCATTTT
CASSYSTPDRAQPQHF
>TRBV6-1|TRBD2|few|TRBJ2-3
TGTGCCAGCAGTAAACCTAAACTAGCGGGAGTAATTAATACGCAGTATTTT
CASSKPKLAGVINTQYF
>TRBV5-1|NA|many|TRBJ2-2
TGCGCCAGCAGCCCGTTCAACGCGAACACCGGGGAGCTGTTTTTT
CASSPFNANTGELFF
>TRBV6-5|TRBD1|NA|TRBJ2-7
TGTGCCAGCAGTTACGGGCAGGGGGCCTACGAGCAGTACTTC
CASSYGQGAYEQYF
>TRBV9|NA|few|TRBJ2-3
TGTGCCAGCAGCGTAGGGGTGGGAGAGGGCACAGATACGCAGTATTTT
CASSVGVGEGTDTQYF
>TRBV5-4|TRBD2|once|TRBJ2-1
TGTGACAGCAGCTTGAAGGCGGGACTAGCGGTCAGGAGCTCCTACAATGAGCAGTTCTTC
CDSSLKAGLAVRSSYNEQFF
>TRBV5-1|TRBD2|NA|TRBJ2-1
TGCGCCAGCAGCTGGAATCGAAAGCGGGATCCTTACAATGAGCAGTTCTTC
CASSWNRKRDPYNEQFF
>TRBV30|NA|NA|TRBJ1-3
TGTGCCTGGAAACCGACCGCTGGAAACACCATATATTTT
CAWKPTAGNTIYF
>TRBV5-1|TRBD1|NA|TRBJ1-1
TGCGCCAGCAGGAATGGCAGGGGGCTCGCTGAAGCTTTCTTT
CASRNGRGLAEAFF
>TRBV20-1|NA|many|TRBJ1-5
TGCAGTACTCGGAGCCTCAGGGAGCCCCAGCATTTT
CSTRSLREPQHF
>TRBV29-1|NA|few|TRBJ1-5
TGCAGCGTTGCTGGAGCGAGCAATCAGCCCCAGCATTTT
CSVAGASNQPQHF
>TRBV2|NA|NA|TRBJ2-2
TGTGCCAGCAGTGAGAATCTCAACACCGGGGAGCTGTTTTTT
CASSENLNTGELFF
>TRBV6-2/TRBV6-3|TRBD1|few|TRBJ2-2
TGTGCCACCCACAGACAGGGAGACACCGGGGAGCTGTTTTTT
CATHRQGDTGELFF
>TRBV6-4|TRBD1|few|TRBJ1-5
TGTGCCAGCAGAGATCGACAGGGGGGCTCCGTCGGCTCTCAGCCCCAGCATTTT
CASRDRQGGSVGSQPQHF
>TRBV6-5|TRBD1|few|TRBJ2-5
TGTGCCAGCAGTTCCCAACCGGGACAGGGGTGGCAAGAGACCCAGTACTTC
CASSSQPGQGWQETQYF